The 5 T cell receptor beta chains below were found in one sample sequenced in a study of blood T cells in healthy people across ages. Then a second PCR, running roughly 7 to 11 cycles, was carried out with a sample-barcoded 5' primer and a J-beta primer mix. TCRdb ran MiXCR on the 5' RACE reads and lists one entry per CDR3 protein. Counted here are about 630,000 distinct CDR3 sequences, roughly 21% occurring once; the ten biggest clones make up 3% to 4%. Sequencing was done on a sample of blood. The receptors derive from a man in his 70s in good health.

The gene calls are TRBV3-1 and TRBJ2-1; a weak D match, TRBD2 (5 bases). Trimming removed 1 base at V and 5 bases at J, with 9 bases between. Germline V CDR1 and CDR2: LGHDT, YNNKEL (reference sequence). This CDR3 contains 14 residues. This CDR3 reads CASSQGAGHNEQFF. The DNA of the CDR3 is TGTGCCAGCAGCCAAGGTGCGGGCCACAATGAGCAGTTCTTC.

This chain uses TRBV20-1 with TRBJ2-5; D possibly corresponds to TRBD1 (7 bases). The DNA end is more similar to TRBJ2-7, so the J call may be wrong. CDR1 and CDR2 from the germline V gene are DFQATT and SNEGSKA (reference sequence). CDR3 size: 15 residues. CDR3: CSARWPQGGTYEQYF. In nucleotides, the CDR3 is TGCAGTGCTAGATGGCCCCAGGGGGGTACCTACGAGCAGTACTTC.

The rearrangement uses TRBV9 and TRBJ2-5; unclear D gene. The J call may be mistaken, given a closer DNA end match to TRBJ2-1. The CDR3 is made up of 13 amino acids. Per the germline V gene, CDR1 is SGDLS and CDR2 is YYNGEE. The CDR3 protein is CASSVDEVHEQFF. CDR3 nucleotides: TGTGCCAGCAGCGTAGATGAGGTCCATGAGCAGTTCTTC.

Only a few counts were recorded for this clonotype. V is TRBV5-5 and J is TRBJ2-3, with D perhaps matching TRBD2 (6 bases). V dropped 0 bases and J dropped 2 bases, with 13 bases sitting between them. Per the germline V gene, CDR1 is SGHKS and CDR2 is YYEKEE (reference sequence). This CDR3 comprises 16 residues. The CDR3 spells CASSLGFERATDTQYF. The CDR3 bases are TGTGCCAGCAGCTTGGGATTTGAGCGGGCCACAGATACGCAGTATTTT. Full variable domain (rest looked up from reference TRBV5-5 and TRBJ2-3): DAGVTQSPTHLIKTRGQQVTLRCSPISGHKSVSWYQQVLGQGPQFIFQYYEKEERGRGNFPDRFSARQFPNYSSELNVNALLLGDSALYLCASSLGFERATDTQYFGPGTRLTVL.

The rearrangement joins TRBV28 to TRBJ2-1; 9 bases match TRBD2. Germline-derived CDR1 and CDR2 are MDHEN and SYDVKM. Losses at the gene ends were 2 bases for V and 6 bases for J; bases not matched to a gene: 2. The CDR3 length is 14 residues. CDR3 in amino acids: CASSLLAGRNEQFF. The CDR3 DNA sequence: TGTGCCAGCAGTTTACTAGCGGGACGCAATGAGCAGTTCTTC.